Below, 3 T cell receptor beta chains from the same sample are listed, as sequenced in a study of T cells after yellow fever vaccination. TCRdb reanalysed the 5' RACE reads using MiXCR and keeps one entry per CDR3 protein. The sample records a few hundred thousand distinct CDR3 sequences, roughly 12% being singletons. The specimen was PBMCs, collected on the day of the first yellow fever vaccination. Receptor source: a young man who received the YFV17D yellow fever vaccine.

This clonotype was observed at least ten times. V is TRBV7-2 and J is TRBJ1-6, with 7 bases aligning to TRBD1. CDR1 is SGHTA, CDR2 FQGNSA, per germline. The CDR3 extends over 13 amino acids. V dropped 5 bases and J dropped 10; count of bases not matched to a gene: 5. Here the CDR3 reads CASSGQERSPLHF. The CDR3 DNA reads TGTGCCAGCAGCGGACAGGAGAGGTCACCCCTCCACTTT. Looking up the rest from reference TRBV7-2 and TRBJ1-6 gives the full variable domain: GAGVSQSPSNKVTEKGKDVELRCDPISGHTALYWYRQSLGQGLEFLIYFQGNSAPDKSGLPSDRFSAERTGGSVSTLTIQRTQQEDSAVYLCASSGQERSPLHFGNGTRLTVT.

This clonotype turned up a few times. Written as DNA, the CDR3 is TGTGCTAGTGGTCCCAGCTCCGGGCCCTACACCGGGGAGCTGTTTTTT. Protein sequence: CASGPSSGPYTGELFF. The gene calls are TRBV12-5 and TRBJ2-2; D remains ambiguous. Germline V gives CDR1 LGHNT, CDR2 FRNRAP. The CDR3 is 16 amino acids. The ends were cut back, 5 bases at V and 3 bases at J, with 16 bases in the middle.

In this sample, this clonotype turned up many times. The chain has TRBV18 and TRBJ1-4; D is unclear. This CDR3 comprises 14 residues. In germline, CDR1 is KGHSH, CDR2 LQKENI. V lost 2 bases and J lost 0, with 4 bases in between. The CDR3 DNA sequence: TGTGCCAGCTCACCAGTTGCAACTAATGAAAAACTGTTTTTT. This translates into CASSPVATNEKLFF.